What follows are 10 T cell receptor beta chains derived from one specimen sequenced in a study of T cell repertoires in cytomegalovirus infection. TCRdb reanalysed the reads using MiXCR and keeps one entry per CDR3 protein. The sample lists roughly 920,000 distinct CDR3 sequences, approximately 31% occurring once. Their antigens are not known. Sequencing used cultured CD8+ T cells from PBMCs, obtained from culture after CMV antigen stimulation. The receptors here all came from a human donor in good health (CMV status not recorded). Some clones in this sample may be carry-over from other donors' samples.

This clonotype was seen many times. This chain connects TRBV6-1 to TRBJ2-4; D uncertain. Trimming stripped 2 bases from V and 1 base from J, with 15 bases between. Germline CDR1 is MNHNS and CDR2 is SASEGT. The CDR3 is made up of 17 amino acids. The CDR3 sequence: CASSERWGPLAKNIQYF. Written as DNA, the CDR3 is TGTGCCAGCAGTGAAAGGTGGGGTCCATTGGCCAAAAACATTCAGTACTTC.

The rearrangement links TRBV6-1 to TRBJ1-2; no clear D gene. Germline V gene sequence: CDR1 MNHNS, CDR2 SASEGT. With 2 bases removed from V and 2 bases from J, the gap between germline ends came to 3 bases. The CDR3 totals 12 residues. The CDR3 spells CASSELNYGYTF. The CDR3 coding sequence is TGTGCCAGCAGTGAACTAAACTATGGCTACACCTTC.

In this sample, this clonotype turned up a few times. The chain uses TRBV6-2 or TRBV6-3 and TRBJ2-1; D is possibly TRBD2 (5 bases). Deletions cut 6 bases from V and 0 bases from J, with 9 bases between. This CDR3 is 14 amino acids long. CDR1 is MNHEY, CDR2 SVGEGT, per germline. This CDR3 is CASSATSSYNEQFF. CDR3 bases: TGTGCCAGCAGCGCAACTAGCTCCTACAATGAGCAGTTCTTC.

This clonotype was recorded many times. The chain uses TRBV6-5 and TRBJ2-1, with TRBD2 identical over 8 bases. This CDR3 has 14 amino acids. J was trimmed by 6 bases and V by 0 bases; bases with no gene match: 1. Germline V gives CDR1 MNHEY, CDR2 SVGAGI. In DNA, the CDR3 is TGTGCCAGCAGTTACTCGAGCGGGGGCAATGAGCAGTTCTTC. This translates into CASSYSSGGNEQFF.

This clonotype turned up a few times. The rearrangement joins TRBV7-9 to TRBJ1-5; no clear D gene. Germline values: CDR1 SEHNR, CDR2 FQNEAQ (reference sequence). This CDR3 is built from 14 residues. V lost 2 bases, J lost 3 bases, and 8 bases lay in between. The CDR3 DNA is TGTGCCAGCAGCTTATTGGCAGTCAATCAGCCCCAGCATTTT. Translated, it gives CASSLLAVNQPQHF.

The J gene is TRBJ2-7, the V gene TRBV7-9, with a possible D match to TRBD2 (6 bases). The CDR3 length is 14 residues. Trimming pared 6 bases from V and 3 bases from J, leaving 15 bases between. Germline V gene lookup returns CDR1 SEHNR and CDR2 FQNEAQ (reference sequence). CDR3 loop: CASSPTGGDYEQYF. The CDR3 bases are TGTGCCAGCAGTCCTACCGGGGGAGACTACGAGCAGTACTTC.

At least ten counts were recorded for this clonotype. The chain links TRBV7-8 to TRBJ2-5; a weak D match, TRBD2 (6 bases). The CDR3 has 15 residues. Germline loops: CDR1 SGHVS, CDR2 FQNEAQ. V was pared by 1 base and J by 3 bases, with 12 bases between. The CDR3, as DNA: TGTGCCAGCAGCTTAGTTAGGGTAGCGGAAGAGACCCAGTACTTC. The encoded protein is CASSLVRVAEETQYF.

The chain combines TRBV7-9 with TRBJ1-1; possibly TRBD1 for D (6 bases). Germline V gene data show CDR1 as SEHNR and CDR2 as FQNEAQ (reference sequence). V lost 5 bases and J lost 12, with 19 bases in between. The CDR3 contains 13 residues. CDR3 amino acids: CASSPGGAPDSFF. The CDR3 DNA is TGTGCCAGCAGCCCTGGGGGGGCCCCTGATTCTTTCTTT.

This clonotype was detected a few times. V is TRBV27 and J is TRBJ2-2, with TRBD2 as a possible D gene (6 bases). This CDR3 region has 17 residues. Deletions cut 0 bases from V and 2 bases from J, with 13 bases between. Germline CDR1 is MNHEY and CDR2 is SMNVEV (reference sequence). The CDR3 reads CASSLSGGRFNTGELFF. For the CDR3, the DNA is TGTGCCAGCAGTTTATCGGGGGGACGGTTCAACACCGGGGAGCTGTTTTTT.

This clonotype has ten or more counts. J is TRBJ2-3 and V is TRBV6-1, with D possibly matching TRBD1 (6 bases). V lost 3 bases to trimming and J lost 2 bases, with 15 bases between them. The germline gives CDR1 MNHNS, CDR2 SASEGT. There are 16 residues in the CDR3. The CDR3 DNA reads TGTGCCAGCAGTGAGTTCGACAGGACCCTCACAGATACGCAGTATTTT. This codes for CASSEFDRTLTDTQYF.